Presented here are 21 T cell receptor beta chains from one specimen sequenced in a study of cytomegalovirus exposure and HLA in healthy donors. The primer mix had 60 Vbeta and 13 Jbeta primers. Only in-frame clones appear in the TCRdb table, and some are missing; sequencing was by immunoSEQ multiplex PCR. The profile covers tens of thousands of clones, with approximately 70% appearing a single time and 14% taken by the ten largest. The sequencing input was PBMCs. Receptors were obtained from a male donor in good health and CMV-seropositive.

This chain joins TRBV7-2 and TRBJ2-1; perhaps TRBD2 as D (6 bases). The V end lost 6 bases, the J end lost 5 bases, and 17 bases lay between the germline ends. The CDR3 is 15 amino acids. From germline, CDR1 is SGHTA and CDR2 FQGNSA. CDR3 region: CASRREPLPNNEQFF. The CDR3 coding sequence is TGTGCCAGCAGGCGGGAACCCCTACCTAACAATGAGCAGTTCTTC.

This sequence joins TRBV7-9 and TRBJ2-2; 7 bases align to TRBD2. Per germline, CDR1 SEHNR and CDR2 FQNEAQ (reference sequence). The ends lost 3 bases at V and 0 bases at J; junction bases unmatched: 13. This CDR3 has 19 residues. CDR3 sequence (DNA): TGTGCCAGCAGCTTCCGTGTGGGGGGGACTATTACGAACACCGGGGAGCTGTTTTTT. Amino acid sequence: CASSFRVGGTITNTGELFF.

J is TRBJ1-1 and V is TRBV12-5; 7 nucleotides match TRBD1. The CDR3 has 13 amino acids. Germline trimming cut 7 bases from V and 7 bases from J; bases unmatched to any gene: 9. The germline CDR1 and CDR2 sequences are LGHNT and FRNRAP. The CDR3 nucleotides are TGTGCTAGTGAGAAACAGGGGCGGGGTGAAGCTTTCTTT. Protein sequence: CASEKQGRGEAFF.

The chain uses TRBV6-5 and TRBJ1-5; D is perhaps TRBD1 (5 bases). In germline, CDR1 is MNHEY, CDR2 SVGAGI. This CDR3 has 13 residues. Between the trimmed V and J ends, which lost 4 bases and 7 bases, there was a span of 11 bases. The CDR3 region has the DNA TGTGCCAGCAGTTGGTCGGGGGACCAGCCCCAGCATTTT. Protein: CASSWSGDQPQHF.

There are a few counts of this clone. V and J are TRBV7-9 and TRBJ2-5, with 11 bases lining up with TRBD1. Germline CDR1 reads SEHNR; CDR2 reads FQNEAQ (reference sequence). This CDR3 is built from 16 residues. V shed 4 bases and J 5 bases; nucleotides not matched to a gene: 9. CDR3 residues: CASSSLDRGLRETQYF. The CDR3 DNA reads TGTGCCAGCAGCTCCCTGGACAGGGGGCTTCGTGAGACCCAGTACTTC.

There are a few counts of this clone. The chain combines TRBV9 with TRBJ2-1, with 8 positions matching TRBD2. Trimming cost V 3 bases and J 3 bases; bases outside gene matches: 2. Germline V gene sequence: CDR1 SGDLS, CDR2 YYNGEE. The CDR3 spans 14 residues. CDR3 DNA: TGTGCCAGCAGCGCAACTAGCGGCTACAATGAGCAGTTCTTC. Protein: CASSATSGYNEQFF.

The chain has TRBV7-6 and TRBJ1-6, with D possibly being TRBD1 (6 bases). The germline CDR1 and CDR2 sequences are SGHVS and FNYEAQ. V was pared by 6 bases and J by 7 bases, with 16 bases between. CDR3 length: 15 residues. The CDR3 DNA is TGTGCCAGCAGGCCCACAGGGACTAACAATTCACCCCTCCACTTT. Translated, it gives CASRPTGTNNSPLHF.

The sample holds a few counts of this clone. One end of the junction fails to match germline, which may point to a read error. The J gene is TRBJ2-1, the V gene TRBV9; the D gene is possibly TRBD1 (7 bases). This CDR3 is 12 amino acids long. From germline, CDR1 is SGDLS and CDR2 YYNGEE. The CDR3 DNA sequence: TGTGCCAGCAGCGTCCCAGCGGAGGGGGCGGTCTTC. Encoded protein: CASSVPAEGAVF.

The chain joins TRBV10-3 to TRBJ1-1; 8 nucleotides line up with TRBD1. Germline CDR1 ENHRY, CDR2 SYGVKD. The CDR3 has 16 amino acids. Unmatched junction bases numbered 12, after V lost 3 bases and J lost 6 bases. CDR3 coding DNA: TGTGCCATCAGTGACGGACAGGGTGGCTGGGACGCTGAAGCTTTCTTT. It encodes CAISDGQGGWDAEAFF.

This chain links TRBV5-1 with TRBJ1-1, with D perhaps matching TRBD1 (5 bases). This CDR3 spans 15 amino acids. Germline CDR1 is SGHRS and CDR2 is YFSETQ. V lost 4 bases, J lost 5 bases, and 18 bases lay in between. The CDR3 sequence: CASSMVGGGGTEAFF. CDR3 nucleotide sequence: TGCGCCAGCAGCATGGTTGGGGGGGGTGGTACTGAAGCTTTCTTT.

The rearrangement links TRBV7-2 to TRBJ2-5; the match to TRBD2 covers 8 bases. J lost 5 bases, V lost 6 bases, and 8 bases had no gene match. This CDR3 has 14 residues. The germline V gene encodes CDR1 SGHTA and CDR2 FQGNSA. For the CDR3, the DNA is TGTGCCAGCAGTCTCCAGCGGGGGCGGGAGACCCAGTACTTC. As protein: CASSLQRGRETQYF.

CDR3 loop: CASSLAGQTYEQYF. The CDR3 region has the DNA TGTGCCAGCAGCTTGGCAGGACAGACCTACGAGCAGTACTTC. V usage is TRBV5-4 and J usage is TRBJ2-5; D possibly corresponds to TRBD1 (6 bases). The J call is doubtful: the DNA matches TRBJ2-7 better. This CDR3 has 14 residues. The germline V gene encodes CDR1 SGHNT and CDR2 YYREEE (reference sequence).

The chain carries TRBV12-5 and TRBJ1-5, with 9 bases that match TRBD1. Germline CDR1 LGHNT, CDR2 FRNRAP. The V gene end was trimmed by 1 base and the J gene end by 6 bases; junction bases not matched to a gene: 4. This CDR3 region has 15 residues. CDR3 amino acids: CASGLDRGQIQPQHF. The CDR3 region has the DNA TGTGCTAGTGGTTTGGACAGGGGGCAGATTCAGCCCCAGCATTTT.

This clone was recorded once. V gene TRBV29-1 combines with J gene TRBJ1-4; the match to TRBD1 covers 7 bases. V shed 1 base and J 5 bases; nucleotides not matched to a gene: 4. Germline V gene lookup returns CDR1 SQVTM and CDR2 ANQGSEA. The CDR3 has 14 amino acids. CDR3 DNA sequence: TGCAGCGTTGAAGGGGACAGAGAAAATGAAAAACTGTTTTTT. Amino acids: CSVEGDRENEKLFF.

This clone has just a few counts. The CDR3 loop is CASKTSGTGNQPQHF. DNA of the CDR3: TGTGCCAGCAAAACCTCCGGGACAGGCAATCAGCCCCAGCATTTT. The chain couples TRBV2 to TRBJ1-5; 7 positions agree with TRBD1. The CDR3 is 15 residues long. Losses at the gene ends were 7 bases for V and 2 bases for J; bases not matched to a gene: 8. Germline loops: CDR1 SNHLY, CDR2 FYNNEI.

The chain employs TRBV10-2 and TRBJ1-2; D unclear. The CDR3 runs to 14 residues. V lost 3 bases and J lost 3, with 11 bases in between. The germline CDR1 and CDR2 sequences are WSHSY and SAAADI. The CDR3 protein is CASSDAVRYYGYTF. The CDR3 nucleotides read TGCGCCAGCAGTGATGCGGTCCGATACTATGGCTACACCTTC.

The chain couples TRBV5-1 to TRBJ2-2; 9 bases fit TRBD2. This CDR3 is built from 15 residues. Germline CDR1 is SGHRS and CDR2 is YFSETQ. With V trimmed by 6 bases and J by 6 bases, 9 bases remained unmatched. The CDR3 sequence: CASTYETSGAGELFF. The CDR3, as DNA: TGCGCCAGCACCTACGAGACTAGCGGCGCCGGGGAGCTGTTTTTT. Variable domain in full (rest from reference TRBV5-1 and TRBJ2-2): KAGVTQTPRYLIKTRGQQVTLSCSPISGHRSVSWYQQTPGQGLQFLFEYFSETQRNKGNFPGRFSGRQFSNSRSEMNVSTLELGDSALYLCASTYETSGAGELFFGEGSRLTVL.

The gene calls are TRBV7-9 and TRBJ2-7; weak D call: TRBD1 (6 bases). This CDR3 contains 12 residues. V gave up 8 bases and J gave up 7 bases, with 15 bases separating them. Germline CDR1 reads SEHNR; CDR2 reads FQNEAQ (reference sequence). As DNA, the CDR3 is TGTGCCAGCCAGGACAGTTTGGAGGAGCAGTACTTC. Protein sequence: CASQDSLEEQYF.

This chain uses TRBV6-1 with TRBJ2-7; 12 nucleotides match TRBD1. The V segment lost 4 bases and the J segment 3 bases; nucleotides outside the gene matches: 4. This CDR3 is built from 15 residues. The germline CDR1 and CDR2 sequences are MNHNS and SASEGT. The CDR3 DNA reads as TGTGCCAGCAGTGGGGACAGGGGGCATCTCTACGAGCAGTACTTC. It specifies CASSGDRGHLYEQYF.

The chain couples TRBV27 to TRBJ1-1; weak D call: TRBD1 (6 bases). The CDR3 is made up of 14 amino acids. V lost 5 bases to trimming and J lost 5 bases, with 15 bases between them. Germline-derived CDR1 and CDR2 are MNHEY and SMNVEV (reference sequence). This CDR3 is CASSPGGGGTEAFF. CDR3 DNA sequence: TGTGCCAGCAGTCCCGGGGGGGGCGGTACTGAAGCTTTCTTT.

The genes are TRBV13 and TRBJ2-1, with TRBD1 matching 9 bases. Germline CDR1 reads PRHDT; CDR2 reads FYEKMQ (reference sequence). V dropped 5 bases and J dropped 5; count of bases not matched to a gene: 7. The CDR3 has 15 amino acids. The CDR3, as DNA: TGTGCCAGCAGCGACGACAGGGGGGAGGACAATGAGCAGTTCTTC. It translates to CASSDDRGEDNEQFF.